Listed below are T cell receptor beta chains from one sample, sequenced in a study of T-cell reconstitution after alpha-beta-depleted transplantation in children. In TCRdb, the PCR reads were re-called with MiXCR into one record per CDR3 protein. This sample has about 980,000 distinct CDR3 sequences, with about 29% found just once. Sequenced material: PBMCs, mostly from graft donor cells, taken 360 days after TCRalphabeta/CD19-depleted stem cell transplant. The receptors originated from a boy under two years old who had a stem cell transplant for SCID, so the T cells may come from the graft donor. CDR3s leave out the opening cysteine and the closing phenylalanine or tryptophan. Fields, in order: J gene, V gene, CDR3 protein.

J gene: TRBJ1-2
V gene: TRBV5-1
CDR3 protein: ASSLYPGVHGYT

J gene: TRBJ2-2
V gene: TRBV7-2
CDR3 protein: ASSFRDRETGELF

J gene: TRBJ2-1
V gene: TRBV6-2/TRBV6-3
CDR3 protein: ASSYEAGGFREQF

J gene: TRBJ2-1
V gene: TRBV5-1
CDR3 protein: ASSFRFPGENEQF

J gene: TRBJ2-7
V gene: TRBV6-1
CDR3 protein: ASSRQGVGSYEQY

J gene: TRBJ1-4
V gene: TRBV27
CDR3 protein: ASSPRGRGEKLF

J gene: TRBJ2-5
V gene: TRBV12-3/TRBV12-4
CDR3 protein: ASSRLAKETQY

J gene: TRBJ1-1
V gene: TRBV11-1
CDR3 protein: ASCPPSLYTEAF

J gene: TRBJ2-3
V gene: TRBV7-2
CDR3 protein: ASGLAGGRATDTQY

J gene: TRBJ1-2
V gene: TRBV29-1
CDR3 protein: SVEPDRANYGYT

J gene: TRBJ1-1
V gene: TRBV9
CDR3 protein: ASSAPPVMNTEAF

J gene: TRBJ2-1
V gene: TRBV4-3
CDR3 protein: ASSQDRTVYNEQF

J gene: TRBJ2-4
V gene: TRBV4-2
CDR3 protein: ASSHPGPGQQPNGLAKNIQY

J gene: TRBJ1-1
V gene: TRBV12-3/TRBV12-4
CDR3 protein: ASSLGQGREAF

J gene: TRBJ2-1
V gene: TRBV5-1
CDR3 protein: ASSLAVGGNEQF

J gene: TRBJ2-5
V gene: TRBV29-1
CDR3 protein: SVGFETQY

J gene: TRBJ2-5
V gene: TRBV11-2
CDR3 protein: ASSLFNAGETQY

J gene: TRBJ2-7
V gene: TRBV20-1
CDR3 protein: SASPSRTYEQY

J gene: TRBJ2-1
V gene: TRBV7-8
CDR3 protein: ASSRSPRLAYNEQF

J gene: TRBJ1-1
V gene: TRBV4-2
CDR3 protein: ASSQDAGWLKAF

J gene: TRBJ2-7
V gene: TRBV4-2
CDR3 protein: ASSQDSHFPASYEQY

J gene: TRBJ2-2
V gene: TRBV15
CDR3 protein: ATSRQGRAGELF

J gene: TRBJ2-5
V gene: TRBV5-1
CDR3 protein: ASSLSGTGYQETQY

J gene: TRBJ2-1
V gene: TRBV12-3/TRBV12-4
CDR3 protein: ASSLRPLSSYNEQF

J gene: TRBJ1-1
V gene: TRBV4-2
CDR3 protein: ASSQARSKGQGTEAF

J gene: TRBJ2-2
V gene: TRBV5-1
CDR3 protein: ASSSKTLTGELF

J gene: TRBJ1-2
V gene: TRBV28
CDR3 protein: ASSLQGRGGYT

J gene: TRBJ2-7
V gene: TRBV28
CDR3 protein: ASSFGTSWREQY

J gene: TRBJ2-3
V gene: TRBV7-3
CDR3 protein: ASSLKSSAGGSTDTQY

J gene: TRBJ2-7
V gene: TRBV7-2
CDR3 protein: ASSLGQARYEQY

J gene: TRBJ1-2
V gene: TRBV12-3/TRBV12-4
CDR3 protein: ASSQDGRQGANRGYT

J gene: TRBJ2-3
V gene: TRBV5-1
CDR3 protein: ASSGPLTGILPTDTQY

J gene: TRBJ1-2
V gene: TRBV5-5
CDR3 protein: ASSLGGGVNYGYT

J gene: TRBJ2-7
V gene: TRBV7-2
CDR3 protein: ASSLGSGGKAYEQY

J gene: TRBJ2-2
V gene: TRBV5-1
CDR3 protein: ASSALSTGELF

J gene: TRBJ1-5
V gene: TRBV9
CDR3 protein: ASSRGSTGNQPQH

J gene: TRBJ2-1
V gene: TRBV5-6
CDR3 protein: ASRGGLSVPRNEQF

J gene: TRBJ2-5
V gene: TRBV7-2
CDR3 protein: ASSYLQETQY

J gene: TRBJ1-1
V gene: TRBV6-1
CDR3 protein: ASIPRLAFEAF

J gene: TRBJ2-5
V gene: TRBV2
CDR3 protein: ASSLDNLPRETQY

J gene: TRBJ1-1
V gene: TRBV5-6
CDR3 protein: ASSLLGQGVGNTEAF

J gene: TRBJ1-4
V gene: TRBV20-1
CDR3 protein: SARIGFNEKLF

J gene: TRBJ2-7
V gene: TRBV12-3/TRBV12-4
CDR3 protein: ASSRTQTVKQY

J gene: TRBJ2-3
V gene: TRBV20-1
CDR3 protein: SASPASGASTDTQY

J gene: TRBJ2-5
V gene: TRBV20-1
CDR3 protein: SASPGLAAQETQY